This T cell receptor (beta chain) was identified in a study of blood T cell repertoires in COVID-19. The data were produced by immunoSEQ multiplex PCR, yet TCRdb's version contains in-frame clones alone and is incomplete. The sample lists 280,000 or so clones, about 80% seen once, with roughly 9.4% in the top ten. The receptor was isolated from a woman in her forties or fifties who had recovered from COVID-19. Sequences were obtained from peripheral blood.

This chain's CDR3 is CAWSGRGHTEAFF. Written as DNA, the CDR3 is TGTGCCTGGAGTGGCAGGGGGCACACTGAAGCTTTCTTT. The chain recombines TRBV30 with TRBJ1-1; 8 bases are a match to TRBD1. V lost 1 base and J lost 3; bases outside the gene matches: 1. This CDR3 region has 13 residues. The germline V gene has CDR1 GTSNPN and CDR2 SVGIG (reference sequence). Using reference TRBV30 and TRBJ1-1 for the parts outside the CDR3, the full variable domain is SQTIHQWPATLVQPVGSPLSLECTVEGTSNPNLYWYRQAAGRGLQLLFYSVGIGQISSEVPQNLSASRPQDRQFILSSKKLLLSDSGFYLCAWSGRGHTEAFFGQGTRLTVV.